This T cell receptor (beta chain) was identified in a study of T-cell reconstitution after alpha-beta-depleted transplantation in children. A library of TCRbeta sequences, prepared with unique molecular identifiers, was generated. TCRdb redid the calling of the PCR reads with MiXCR, one entry per CDR3 protein. The profile covers about 900,000 distinct CDR3 sequences, with about 26% appearing a single time and about 28% taken by the ten largest. A remark on this clonotype: The antigen remains unidentified.

Points from the study as a whole: Roughly two months post-transplant, alpha-beta T cells reportedly originated from several hundred graft clones that had expanded. Elevated TCRbeta diversity at day 60 was traced, in some patients, to surviving recipient T cells and thymic progenitors.

Germline V CDR1 and CDR2: SEHNR, FQNEAQ (reference sequence). The CDR3 is made up of 15 amino acids. V dropped 5 bases and J dropped 1 base, with 14 bases sitting between them. This receptor was taken from a boy in the first two years of life who had a stem cell transplant for SCID, so the T cells may come from the graft donor. Sequenced here: PBMCs, mostly from graft donor cells, sampled 360 days after TCRalphabeta/CD19-depleted stem cell transplant. The chain combines TRBV7-9 with TRBJ2-5; TRBD2 is a possible D gene (6 bases). CDR3 in DNA: TGTGCCAGCAGCCCCCCGGGGGTGTTCCAAGAGACCCAGTACTTC. Protein sequence: CASSPPGVFQETQYF.